The 32 T cell receptor beta chains below come from one sample, sequenced in a study of Ad26.COV2.S vaccination and SARS-CoV-2 variants. Treatment noted: roughly 20 received Ad26.COV2.S at low or high dose, single or two shots; about 5 received placebo; per-sample allocation not given. Collection of the samples took place on day 63 after the first injection of vaccine or placebo. Using immunoSEQ multiplex PCR, the repertoire was profiled, and TCRdb retains in-frame clones only, with some absent. The sample holds 380,000 or so clones, under 90% seen once. The sequencing used peripheral blood, collected in a trial of Ad26.COV2.S vaccine versus placebo. The receptors shown here come from a person aged 18-65 years who received the Ad26.COV2.S COVID-19 vaccine or a placebo.

The chain is built from TRBV11-1 and TRBJ2-3; perhaps TRBD2 as D (6 bases). The CDR3 runs to 13 residues. The ends were cut back, 5 bases at V and 2 bases at J, with 8 bases in the middle. CDR1 is SGHAT and CDR2 is FQDESV in the germline V gene (reference sequence). The CDR3 loop is CASSRGTTDTQYF. CDR3 nucleotide sequence: TGTGCCAGCAGCCGGGGGACCACAGATACGCAGTATTTT.

This clone was counted ten times or more. The chain carries TRBV7-2 and TRBJ2-1, with D perhaps TRBD1 (6 bases). The CDR3 contains 15 residues. Trimming shortened V by 5 bases and J by 0 bases, and 11 bases separated the two germline ends. Germline assignment: CDR1 SGHTA and CDR2 FQGNSA. CDR3 DNA: TGTGCCAGCAGCCTGGGGGCCAGCTCCTACAATGAGCAGTTCTTC. Its translation: CASSLGASSYNEQFF.

V and J are TRBV15 and TRBJ1-3; D uncertain. CDR1 and CDR2 from the germline V gene are LNHNV and YYDKDF (reference sequence). This CDR3 comprises 15 residues. Trimming shortened V by 0 bases and J by 0 bases, and 6 bases separated the two germline ends. The chain's CDR3 is CATSRDGISGNTIYF. The CDR3 DNA reads TGTGCCACCAGCAGAGATGGGATCTCTGGAAACACCATATATTTT.

J is TRBJ2-7 and V is TRBV5-8, with 7 bases identical to TRBD1. This CDR3 is built from 15 residues. J lost 0 bases, V lost 4 bases, and 7 bases had no gene match. Looked up from germline, CDR1 is SGHTS and CDR2 is YDEGEE. Here the CDR3 reads CASSQRDRGSYEQYF. CDR3 sequence (DNA): TGTGCCAGCAGCCAACGGGACAGAGGCTCCTACGAGCAGTACTTC. The full variable domain, completed using reference TRBV5-8 and TRBJ2-7, is EAGVTQSPTHLIKTRGQQATLRCSPISGHTSVYWYQQALGLGLQFLLWYDEGEERNRGNFPPRFSGRQFPNYSSELNVNALELEDSALYLCASSQRDRGSYEQYFGPGTRLTVT.

The chain employs TRBV11-2 and TRBJ2-7; 10 nucleotides line up with TRBD2. The CDR3 sequence is 15 residues long. The junction had 8 bases not matched to a gene; V was cut back by 5 bases and J by 4 bases. Germline V lookup: CDR1 SGHAT, CDR2 FQNNGV. In nucleotides, the CDR3 is TGTGCCAGCAGCCCGGCCCTAGCGGGAGTATACGAGCAGTACTTC. Its translation: CASSPALAGVYEQYF. Using reference TRBV11-2 and TRBJ2-7 for the parts outside the CDR3, the full variable domain is EAGVAQSPRYKIIEKRQSVAFWCNPISGHATLYWYQQILGQGPKLLIQFQNNGVVDDSQLPKDRFSAERLKGVDSTLKIQPAKLEDSAVYLCASSPALAGVYEQYFGPGTRLTVT.

CDR3 region: CASSLSGSTYEQYF. CDR3 DNA sequence: TGTGCCAGCAGTTTAAGCGGGAGCACCTACGAGCAGTACTTC. The chain joins TRBV28 to TRBJ2-7; 8 bases are a match to TRBD2. The germline CDR1 and CDR2 sequences are MDHEN and SYDVKM. The junction had 2 bases not matched to a gene; V was cut back by 2 bases and J by 2 bases. This CDR3 region has 14 residues.

This chain connects TRBV12-3 or TRBV12-4 to TRBJ1-1, with D unclear. This CDR3 spans 12 amino acids. Trimming shortened V by 2 bases and J by 4 bases, and 5 bases separated the two germline ends. CDR3 in amino acids: CASSLTGTEAFF. CDR3 sequence (DNA): TGTGCCAGCAGTTTAACGGGCACTGAAGCTTTCTTT.

This chain connects TRBV18 to TRBJ1-1; 10 nucleotides align to TRBD1. V was pared by 3 bases and J by 3 bases, with 13 bases of the junction left unmatched. CDR1 is KGHSH, CDR2 LQKENI, per germline. The CDR3 extends over 18 amino acids. The CDR3 loop is CASSPLVVDRGVYTEAFF. Written as DNA, the CDR3 is TGTGCCAGCTCACCTCTCGTGGTGGACAGGGGGGTGTACACTGAAGCTTTCTTT. Together with reference TRBV18 and TRBJ1-1, the CDR3 gives the full variable domain: NAGVMQNPRHLVRRRGQEARLRCSPMKGHSHVYWYRQLPEEGLKFMVYLQKENIIDESGMPKERFSAEFPKEGPSILRIQQVVRGDSAAYFCASSPLVVDRGVYTEAFFGQGTRLTVV.

The V and J genes are TRBV27 and TRBJ2-7; D is uncertain. The CDR3 is made up of 14 amino acids. In germline, CDR1 is MNHEY, CDR2 SMNVEV (reference sequence). The germline V and J ends were trimmed by 3 bases and 2 bases, with 11 bases remaining between them. The CDR3 spells CASSFGRSPYEQYF. CDR3 coding DNA: TGTGCCAGCAGTTTTGGAAGGTCCCCCTACGAGCAGTACTTC.

A single count supports this clone. The chain uses TRBV9 and TRBJ1-4, with a tentative D call TRBD1 (6 bases). The germline gives CDR1 SGDLS, CDR2 YYNGEE. V lost 4 bases, J lost 7 bases, and 14 bases lay in between. CDR3 size: 14 residues. CDR3 nucleotide sequence: TGTGCCAGCAGCCCCTTACAGGGAGGTGAAAAACTGTTTTTT. Amino acids: CASSPLQGGEKLFF. Supplemented by reference TRBV9 and TRBJ1-4, the full variable domain reads DSGVTQTPKHLITATGQRVTLRCSPRSGDLSVYWYQQSLDQGLQFLIQYYNGEERAKGNILERFSAQQFPDLHSELNLSSLELGDSALYFCASSPLQGGEKLFFGSGTQLSVL.

The chain recombines TRBV5-1 with TRBJ2-7; 11 bases are shared with TRBD2. From germline, CDR1 is SGHRS and CDR2 YFSETQ. The V gene end was trimmed by 0 bases and the J gene end by 0 bases; junction bases not matched to a gene: 5. The CDR3 is made up of 17 amino acids. DNA of the CDR3: TGCGCCAGCAGCTTGGAAGCTAGCGGGAGGCACTCCTACGAGCAGTACTTC. It translates to CASSLEASGRHSYEQYF.

V and J are TRBV10-3 and TRBJ1-4; D remains unclear. This CDR3 is built from 12 residues. V lost 8 bases to trimming and J lost 4 bases, with 8 bases between them. Looked up from germline, CDR1 is ENHRY and CDR2 is SYGVKD. CDR3 coding DNA: TGTGCCATCTCGGACGTTAATGAAAAACTGTTTTTT. It yields the protein CAISDVNEKLFF.

This clone was seen a few times. The genes are TRBV3-1 (or the pseudogene TRBV3-2) and TRBJ1-1; D gene ambiguous. Trimming cost V 2 bases and J 1 base, with 8 bases left between them. The CDR3 consists of 14 residues. Germline CDR1 and CDR2: LGHDT and YNNKEL (reference sequence). The CDR3 protein is CASSQPATNTEAFF. The CDR3 region has the DNA TGTGCCAGCAGCCAACCTGCGACGAACACTGAAGCTTTCTTT.

CDR3 amino acids: CASRPGQGANTQYF. In nucleotides, the CDR3 is TGTGCCTCACGCCCGGGACAGGGGGCGAATACGCAGTATTTT. The rearrangement links TRBV19 to TRBJ2-3, with 12 bases matching TRBD1. The junction had 10 bases not matched to a gene; V was cut back by 11 bases and J by 7 bases. In germline, CDR1 is LNHDA, CDR2 SQIVND (reference sequence). The CDR3 spans 14 residues.

This rearrangement joins TRBV6-1 to TRBJ2-7; D may correspond to TRBD1 or TRBD2 (5 bases each). Deletions cut 2 bases from V and 7 bases from J, with 9 bases between. Per germline, CDR1 MNHNS and CDR2 SASEGT. This CDR3 contains 12 residues. The CDR3 DNA follows: TGTGCCAGCAGTGAATGGGGGTGGGAGCAGTACTTC. Translated, it gives CASSEWGWEQYF.

The J gene is TRBJ2-5, the V gene TRBV11-2; 7 bases are shared with TRBD2. From germline, CDR1 is SGHAT and CDR2 FQNNGV. The CDR3 has 13 residues. J gave up 3 bases and V 5 bases, and 3 bases lay outside the gene matches. Here the CDR3 DNA reads TGTGCCAGCAGCCGAGGACTAGAAGAGACCCAGTACTTC. Translation: CASSRGLEETQYF.

The chain carries TRBV13 and TRBJ1-2; the match to TRBD1 covers 8 bases. Trimming at V came to 3 bases and at J to 8 bases, leaving 14 bases not matched to a gene. The CDR3 has 16 residues. Germline CDR1 PRHDT, CDR2 FYEKMQ (reference sequence). CDR3 bases: TGTGCCAGCAGCTTCGCCACCCAGGGGGCGCTGAGGGGCTACACCTTC. Protein sequence: CASSFATQGALRGYTF. Variable domain in full (rest from reference TRBV13 and TRBJ1-2): AAGVIQSPRHLIKEKRETATLKCYPIPRHDTVYWYQQGPGQDPQFLISFYEKMQSDKGSIPDRFSAQQFSDYHSELNMSSLELGDSALYFCASSFATQGALRGYTFGSGTRLTVV.

The rearrangement links TRBV27 to TRBJ2-7; TRBD2 matches 7 bases. Trimming at V came to 6 bases and at J to 3 bases, leaving 8 bases not matched to a gene. This CDR3 has 14 amino acids. Germline V lookup: CDR1 MNHEY, CDR2 SMNVEV (reference sequence). CDR3 coding DNA: TGTGCCAGCAGCCTCATGGGGGGGGGCTACGAGCAGTACTTC. It encodes CASSLMGGGYEQYF.

This clone was picked up one time. V usage is TRBV25-1 and J usage is TRBJ1-5; weak D call: TRBD1 (5 bases). The ends were cut back, 5 bases at V and 2 bases at J, with 10 bases in the middle. The CDR3 extends over 14 amino acids. Per the germline V gene, CDR1 is MGHDK and CDR2 is SYGVNS. CDR3 sequence: CASSRWDRNQPQHF. The CDR3 region has the DNA TGTGCCAGCAGTAGGTGGGACCGCAATCAGCCCCAGCATTTT.

The rearrangement links TRBV5-1 to TRBJ1-2, with D unclear. CDR1 and CDR2 from the germline V gene are SGHRS and YFSETQ. The CDR3 is 16 amino acids. V was shortened by 0 bases and J by 2 bases, with 14 bases between the two germline ends. This CDR3 reads CASSLADGYSNYGYTF. CDR3 coding DNA: TGCGCCAGCAGCTTGGCCGACGGGTACTCGAACTATGGCTACACCTTC.

Written as DNA, the CDR3 is TGTGCCAGCAGCTTAGTGGTAGGGGGAAGTTCACCCCTCCACTTT. Translating gives CASSLVVGGSSPLHF. The gene calls are TRBV11-2 and TRBJ1-6; tentatively, D is TRBD1 (6 bases). V gave up 1 base and J gave up 9 bases, with 13 bases separating them. The V gene's germline CDR1 is SGHAT and CDR2 FQNNGV. The CDR3 is made up of 15 amino acids.

The CDR3 sequence is CASSPGLSGANVLTF. CDR3 in DNA: TGTGCCAGCAGTCCCGGACTGTCTGGGGCCAACGTCCTGACTTTC. This chain uses TRBV27 with TRBJ2-6; perhaps TRBD2 as D (5 bases). Germline V gene data show CDR1 as MNHEY and CDR2 as SMNVEV (reference sequence). V shed 5 bases and J shed 1 base, with 9 bases lying between them. The CDR3 has 15 amino acids.

This rearrangement joins TRBV2 to TRBJ1-6; D is unresolved. Looked up from germline, CDR1 is SNHLY and CDR2 is FYNNEI. The CDR3 has 14 residues. V dropped 3 bases and J dropped 8 bases, with 11 bases sitting between them. CDR3 region: CASSEGRIHSPLHF. In DNA, the CDR3 is TGTGCCAGCAGTGAGGGAAGGATACATTCACCCCTCCACTTT.

This clone was counted only a few times. This chain links TRBV4-1 with TRBJ2-7; 7 bases agree with TRBD1. CDR1 and CDR2 (germline): MGHRA, YSYEKL. The CDR3 contains 14 residues. The ends lost 2 bases at V and 6 bases at J; junction bases unmatched: 7. CDR3 sequence: CASSQLDRVREQYF. CDR3 coding DNA: TGCGCCAGCAGCCAACTTGACAGGGTTCGCGAGCAGTACTTC.

The chain has TRBV29-1 and TRBJ2-7; D is perhaps TRBD1 or TRBD2 (5 bases each). Germline CDR1 SQVTM, CDR2 ANQGSEA. The CDR3 totals 13 residues. The V gene lost 7 bases and the J gene lost 5 bases, with 18 bases spanning the gap. CDR3 nucleotides: TGCAGCGCCGGCGGCAGGGCGCGGGACGAGCAGTACTTC. Translating gives CSAGGRARDEQYF.

The chain carries TRBV19 and TRBJ2-1, with 9 nucleotides matching TRBD2. In germline, CDR1 is LNHDA, CDR2 SQIVND (reference sequence). Germline trimming cut 7 bases from V and 2 bases from J; bases unmatched to any gene: 6. This CDR3 comprises 15 residues. CDR3 nucleotide sequence: TGTGCCAGTACCTTGACTAGCGGTCCCTACAATGAGCAGTTCTTC. It is translated as CASTLTSGPYNEQFF.

This chain joins TRBV15 and TRBJ1-5; D gene uncertain. Trimming removed 0 bases from V and 4 bases from J, with 10 bases in between. Germline-derived CDR1 and CDR2 are LNHNV and YYDKDF (reference sequence). This CDR3 has 15 residues. As DNA, the CDR3 is TGTGCCACCAGCAGAGATCTCGGTAATAATCAGCCCCAGCATTTT. Its protein is CATSRDLGNNQPQHF. The variable domain in full, completed from reference TRBV15 and TRBJ1-5, reads DAMVIQNPRYQVTQFGKPVTLSCSQTLNHNVMYWYQQKSSQAPKLLFHYYDKDFNNEADTPDNFQSRRPNTSFCFLDIRSPGLGDTAMYLCATSRDLGNNQPQHFGDGTRLSIL.

This chain connects TRBV7-2 to TRBJ1-4; no clear D. Trimming removed 5 bases from V and 0 bases from J, with 13 bases in between. CDR3 size: 16 residues. The germline V gene has CDR1 SGHTA and CDR2 FQGNSA. The CDR3 reads CASSTSPPATNEKLFF. Here the CDR3 DNA reads TGTGCCAGCAGCACATCACCCCCTGCAACTAATGAAAAACTGTTTTTT.

J is TRBJ2-3 and V is TRBV7-3, with TRBD2 as a possible D gene (6 bases). V lost 5 bases, J lost 0 bases, and 12 bases lay in between. CDR1 is SGHTA and CDR2 is FQGTGA in the germline V gene. The CDR3 runs 15 residues. This CDR3 is CASSPGLYSTDTQYF. The CDR3 coding sequence is TGTGCCAGCAGCCCCGGACTATACAGCACAGATACGCAGTATTTT.

The chain has TRBV27 and TRBJ1-6; D unresolved. The V and J ends lost 3 bases and 9 bases respectively, with 12 bases between them. The CDR3 runs 14 residues. Germline assignment: CDR1 MNHEY and CDR2 SMNVEV (reference sequence). CDR3 DNA sequence: TGTGCCAGCAGTTTGGCCCCCCGGGGTTCACCCCTCCACTTT. This codes for CASSLAPRGSPLHF.

Here the CDR3 reads CASSPPSGEQYF. CDR3 in DNA: TGTGCCAGCAGCCCACCCTCGGGCGAGCAGTACTTC. This chain uses TRBV5-4 with TRBJ2-7, with D hard to call. Germline V gene lookup returns CDR1 SGHNT and CDR2 YYREEE (reference sequence). Trimming removed 4 bases from V and 6 bases from J, with 11 bases in between. The CDR3 totals 12 residues.

J is TRBJ2-3 and V is TRBV12-3 or TRBV12-4; a possible D gene is TRBD2 (6 bases). The CDR3 consists of 13 residues. The V end lost 2 bases, the J end lost 9 bases, and 12 bases lay between the germline ends. The CDR3 coding sequence is TGTGCCAGCAGTTTACATGGGGAGGAGACGCAGTATTTT. Translating it yields CASSLHGEETQYF.